Detailed here is one T cell receptor beta chain. TCRdb reprocessed the 5' RACE reads via MiXCR and lists one record per CDR3 protein. Counted here are roughly 410,000 distinct CDR3 sequences, around 24% occurring once; the ten biggest clones make up 8.8%. The CDR3 totals 16 residues. Germline CDR1 reads SQVTM; CDR2 reads ANQGSEA. The J segment lost 0 bases and the V segment lost 5 bases, leaving 9 bases of the junction unmatched. This record comes from a study of T-cell memory formation after mild COVID-19. V is TRBV29-1 and J is TRBJ2-1; the match to TRBD2 covers 8 bases. The specimen sequenced was PBMCs or a T cell subset sorted from them (not recorded which). This receptor was identified in an adult woman who had mild COVID-19 (a few samples of this study predate the infection). Cell type and time point are not known. This CDR3 is CSVHSPGGSSYNEQFF. The DNA of the CDR3 is TGCAGCGTTCATTCCCCGGGGGGGAGCTCCTACAATGAGCAGTTCTTC.